The entry below gives a single TCR beta chain sequence along with its context. Its matching antigen is unknown. This sample was included in a study of early T cells in non-severe SARS-CoV-2 infection. In the study overall: Unpaired chains resulted from sequencing bulk RNA of unsorted whole blood.

Researchers attached unique molecular identifiers to individual cDNA molecules. TCRdb called the 5' RACE reads again in MiXCR, with one record for every CDR3 protein. The sample has 60,000 or so distinct CDR3 sequences, around 12% seen once. Study findings and constraints: Comparison of clonotypes with VDJdb favored anti-spike CD8 responses while missing private and CD4 specificities.

The starting material was whole blood, obtained at baseline. This TCR came from an adult who was a healthcare worker with PCR-confirmed SARS-CoV-2 infection or an uninfected control (not recorded which).

The CDR3 is CASSIAAARSSYEQYF. The CDR3 DNA reads as TGTGCCAGTAGTATAGCGGCCGCCAGGAGCTCCTACGAGCAGTACTTC. The V and J genes are TRBV19 and TRBJ2-7, with D unresolved. Germline values: CDR1 LNHDA, CDR2 SQIVND (reference sequence). CDR3 length equals 16 residues. Trimming took 1 base from V and 0 from J, leaving 13 bases between them.